A single sample is the source of the 25 T cell receptor beta chains below, sequenced in a study of control samples from healthy donors and cancer patients. Using immunoSEQ multiplex PCR, the repertoire was profiled, and TCRdb retains in-frame clones only, with some absent. This table has approximately 20,000 clones, about 85% appearing once. Sequenced input: PBMCs. Receptors were obtained from a woman aged 65 to 85 with lung cancer.

The rearrangement joins TRBV6-5 to TRBJ2-4; TRBD2 aligns across 14 bases. The CDR3 sequence is 14 residues long. The V segment lost 5 bases and the J segment 8 bases; nucleotides outside the gene matches: 2. Germline-derived CDR1 and CDR2 are MNHEY and SVGAGI. The CDR3 DNA reads as TGTGCCAGCAGTCGGGGACTAGCGGGAGACATTCAGTACTTC. It yields the protein CASSRGLAGDIQYF.

The V and J genes are TRBV7-2 and TRBJ2-1; tentative D call: TRBD2 (5 bases). The CDR3 spans 13 residues. CDR1 and CDR2 from the germline V gene are SGHTA and FQGNSA. Trimming cost V 1 base and J 9 bases, with 10 bases left between them. CDR3 DNA sequence: TGTGCCAGCAGCTTAGAAGCGGAGTTTGAGCAGTTCTTC. It codes for CASSLEAEFEQFF.

The chain carries TRBV6-1 and TRBJ2-1; D call uncertain. Germline values: CDR1 MNHNS, CDR2 SASEGT. With 3 bases removed from V and 3 bases from J, the gap between germline ends came to 9 bases. The CDR3 length is 14 residues. The CDR3 bases are TGTGCCAGCAGTGAGCCAGGATACTACAATGAGCAGTTCTTC. It yields the protein CASSEPGYYNEQFF.

The J gene is TRBJ1-1, the V gene TRBV30; 10 nucleotides agree with TRBD1. The CDR3 totals 12 residues. Germline CDR1 is GTSNPN and CDR2 is SVGIG (reference sequence). The junction had 8 bases not matched to a gene; V was cut back by 5 bases and J by 11 bases. In DNA, the CDR3 is TGTGCCTGGGGGACAGGGGCATTTGAGGCTTTCTTT. This translates into CAWGTGAFEAFF.

This clone appeared a single time. This chain links TRBV28 with TRBJ1-6; 7 nucleotides line up with TRBD1. J lost 7 bases, V lost 5 bases, and 8 bases had no gene match. Germline values: CDR1 MDHEN, CDR2 SYDVKM. This CDR3 is built from 15 residues. This CDR3 is CASSIRTGYNSPLHF. In DNA, the CDR3 is TGTGCCAGCAGTATACGGACAGGATACAATTCACCCCTCCACTTT.

V gene TRBV11-2 combines with J gene TRBJ2-3; perhaps TRBD2 as D (5 bases). Germline V gene sequence: CDR1 SGHAT, CDR2 FQNNGV. Deletions cut 5 bases from V and 2 bases from J, with 14 bases between. The CDR3 covers 15 residues. The CDR3: CASSGISGITDTQYF. CDR3 in DNA: TGTGCCAGCAGCGGGATCAGCGGTATCACAGATACGCAGTATTTT.

The rearrangement links TRBV12-5 to TRBJ2-5; D gene uncertain. Between the trimmed V and J ends, which lost 5 bases and 5 bases, there was a span of 6 bases. The germline V gene has CDR1 LGHNT and CDR2 FRNRAP. CDR3 length: 11 residues. This chain's CDR3 is CASGRMETQYF. CDR3 in DNA: TGTGCTAGTGGTCGGATGGAGACCCAGTACTTC.

This chain links TRBV4-3 with TRBJ2-3, with D tentatively TRBD2 (7 bases). Trimming cost V 1 base and J 6 bases, with 17 bases left between them. Germline values: CDR1 LGHNA, CDR2 YSLEER. This CDR3 has 16 residues. The CDR3 sequence is CASSQGKAGGPDTQYF. CDR3 DNA sequence: TGCGCCAGCAGCCAAGGAAAGGCCGGGGGGCCGGATACGCAGTATTTT.

This clone was counted a single time. This chain joins TRBV6-5 and TRBJ1-2; D not certain. Germline CDR1 is MNHEY and CDR2 is SVGAGI. V was clipped by 2 bases and J by 8 bases, with 12 bases between them. This CDR3 region has 13 residues. DNA for the CDR3: TGTGCCAGCAGTTACGCAGGTTTGGAAGGCTACACCTTC. Translation: CASSYAGLEGYTF.

The rearrangement links TRBV28 to TRBJ2-1; 7 bases are shared with TRBD1. The trim removed 5 bases at V and 5 bases at J, leaving 9 bases unmatched. CDR3 length: 15 amino acids. Germline values: CDR1 MDHEN, CDR2 SYDVKM. CDR3 sequence (DNA): TGTGCCAGCAGTCGGGACAGCTCCTTAGACAATGAGCAGTTCTTC. Translation gives CASSRDSSLDNEQFF.

The rearrangement links TRBV7-3 to TRBJ2-3; no firm D call. The CDR3 length is 16 residues. V gave up 6 bases and J gave up 1 base, with 17 bases separating them. Germline values: CDR1 SGHTA, CDR2 FQGTGA. The CDR3 reads CASSHPGSAGTDTQYF. The CDR3 bases are TGTGCCAGCAGTCATCCCGGGTCAGCAGGCACAGATACGCAGTATTTT.

The chain couples TRBV14 to TRBJ2-1; weak D call: TRBD2 (6 bases). This CDR3 has 13 residues. Germline CDR1 is SGHDN and CDR2 is FVKESK. V was shortened by 1 base and J by 9 bases, with 10 bases between the two germline ends. CDR3 sequence (DNA): TGTGCCAGCAGCCAAGGGGGCGGGACTGAGCAGTTCTTC. Residues: CASSQGGGTEQFF.

The J gene is TRBJ1-1, the V gene TRBV10-3; a weak D match, TRBD1 (6 bases). Deletions cut 6 bases from V and 6 bases from J, with 11 bases between. The germline V gene has CDR1 ENHRY and CDR2 SYGVKD. This CDR3 region has 12 residues. The CDR3 reads CAISQGFAEAFF. DNA of the CDR3: TGTGCCATCAGCCAGGGGTTCGCTGAAGCTTTCTTT.

This clone came up a few times. The chain employs TRBV11-2 and TRBJ1-1; D may be TRBD1 (6 bases). Germline V gene sequence: CDR1 SGHAT, CDR2 FQNNGV. The CDR3 extends over 12 amino acids. V lost 1 base and J 10 bases, leaving 10 bases between the germline ends. CDR3 amino acids: CASSLGIGGAFF. The CDR3, as DNA: TGTGCCAGCAGCTTAGGTATAGGGGGAGCTTTCTTT.

This clone was found a few times. The chain joins TRBV19 to TRBJ1-2; D uncertain. This CDR3 has 11 amino acids. Trimming cost V 5 bases and J 3 bases, with 4 bases left between them. The germline V gene encodes CDR1 LNHDA and CDR2 SQIVND (reference sequence). CDR3 in amino acids: CASSSYYGYTF. In DNA, the CDR3 is TGTGCCAGTAGTTCTTACTATGGCTACACCTTC.

The chain joins TRBV28 to TRBJ1-2; 11 bases map to TRBD1. Germline V gene lookup returns CDR1 MDHEN and CDR2 SYDVKM. The CDR3 has 16 residues. After removal of 3 bases from V and 2 bases from J, the junction contained 5 bases not matched to a gene. The CDR3 reads CASSFGDRGSNYGYTF. CDR3 DNA sequence: TGTGCCAGCAGTTTTGGGGACAGGGGGTCCAACTATGGCTACACCTTC.

This clone was detected only a few times. A read error may account for a junction end that differs from germline. The genes are TRBV24-1 and TRBJ2-3; possibly TRBD1 for D (6 bases). The germline gives CDR1 KGHDR, CDR2 SFDVKD. The CDR3 contains 24 residues. CDR3 in amino acids: CATSDWDKPPHRLSGAYSLRYAVF. Here the CDR3 DNA reads TGTGCCACCAGTGATTGGGACAAGCCCCCCCATCGGTTGAGTGGGGCGTACAGCTTGAGATACGCAGTATTT.

The chain has TRBV5-1 and TRBJ1-2, with 8 bases matching TRBD1. The CDR3 spans 15 residues. CDR1 and CDR2 (germline): SGHRS, YFSETQ. V shed 7 bases and J 2 bases; nucleotides not matched to a gene: 10. The CDR3 loop is CASGQGGLGNYGYTF. CDR3 nucleotides: TGCGCCAGCGGACAGGGTGGGCTTGGGAACTATGGCTACACCTTC.

The DNA of the CDR3 is TGTGCCAGCAGACGAGTAGCGGGAGAATGGAATGAGCAGTTCTTC. It is translated as CASRRVAGEWNEQFF. V gene TRBV6-4 combines with J gene TRBJ2-1, with 9 bases that match TRBD2. Trimming at V came to 6 bases and at J to 7 bases, leaving 10 bases not matched to a gene. The CDR3 runs to 15 residues. Per germline, CDR1 MRHNA and CDR2 SNTAGT.

This clone occurred a few times. V is TRBV9 and J is TRBJ1-2; 8 bases line up with TRBD1. Germline V gives CDR1 SGDLS, CDR2 YYNGEE. CDR3 length: 15 residues. The V gene end was trimmed by 0 bases and the J gene end by 4 bases; junction bases not matched to a gene: 5. For the CDR3, the DNA is TGTGCCAGCAGCGTAGAGCGGGACAGGTTCTATGGCTACACCTTC. Translating gives CASSVERDRFYGYTF.

The genes are TRBV28 and TRBJ2-7, with TRBD2 identical over 11 bases. Trimming at V came to 4 bases and at J to 4 bases, leaving 9 bases not matched to a gene. This CDR3 comprises 16 residues. Germline CDR1 MDHEN, CDR2 SYDVKM. CDR3 coding DNA: TGTGCCAGCAGTTCCCCCGGTAGCGGGAGGGAATACGAGCAGTACTTC. Protein sequence: CASSSPGSGREYEQYF. Filled out from reference TRBV28 and TRBJ2-7, the complete variable domain reads DVKVTQSSRYLVKRTGEKVFLECVQDMDHENMFWYRQDPGLGLRLIYFSYDVKMKEKGDIPEGYSVSREKKERFSLILESASTNQTSMYLCASSSPGSGREYEQYFGPGTRLTVT.

The rearrangement joins TRBV6-5 to TRBJ1-2; 10 bases map to TRBD1. The germline V gene encodes CDR1 MNHEY and CDR2 SVGAGI. The CDR3 contains 14 residues. The V gene end was trimmed by 6 bases and the J gene end by 4 bases; junction bases not matched to a gene: 5. The CDR3 DNA follows: TGTGCCAGCAGCCCGACAGGGGGCAGCTATGGCTACACCTTC. This encodes CASSPTGGSYGYTF.

V and J are TRBV28 and TRBJ2-7; possibly TRBD1 for D (5 bases). With 3 bases removed from V and 5 bases from J, the gap between germline ends came to 14 bases. CDR1 is MDHEN, CDR2 SYDVKM, per germline. The CDR3 length is 14 residues. CDR3 DNA: TGTGCCAGCAGTTTCTCTTGGGGCAAGGACGAGCAGTACTTC. This sequence encodes CASSFSWGKDEQYF.

As DNA, the CDR3 is TGTGCCAGCAGTGAGAGGGGTTTGGCGAACACTGAAGCTTTCTTT. It translates to CASSERGLANTEAFF. The chain couples TRBV2 to TRBJ1-1; the D gene is possibly TRBD1 (5 bases). Germline V lookup: CDR1 SNHLY, CDR2 FYNNEI. Trimming took 3 bases from V and 1 from J, leaving 12 bases between them. There are 15 residues in the CDR3.

The chain carries TRBV12-3 or TRBV12-4 and TRBJ2-5; TRBD1 might be the D (5 bases). V was pared by 3 bases and J by 3 bases, with 8 bases between. The CDR3 has 13 amino acids. The CDR3, as DNA: TGTGCCAGCAGTTTGGGGCCAGAAGAGACCCAGTACTTC. Protein sequence: CASSLGPEETQYF.